This T cell receptor (beta chain) comes out of a study of blood T cell repertoires in COVID-19. Enrollment of patients from Seattle took place during active infection, with longitudinal follow-up. Study processing details: For nucleated cells, counts were estimated from reference gene primer amplification. The repertoire was sequenced with immunoSEQ multiplex PCR; TCRdb's copy has only in-frame clones and lacks some. Clonal size and the V and J genes are those of that table, whereas D and trimming came from the DNA. The table lists roughly 120,000 clones, about 88% of them singletons. Looked up from germline, CDR1 is SNHLY and CDR2 is FYNNEI. This CDR3 contains 16 residues. Losses at the gene ends were 4 bases for V and 1 base for J; bases not matched to a gene: 9.

The clonotype comes from a man in his 60s with COVID-19, enrolled during active disease. Sequencing input: peripheral blood. The V call is TRBV2, the J call TRBJ1-2; TRBD1 matches at 7 bases. CDR3 coding DNA: TGTGCCAGCAGTGGAGGAGGGGGCCTTCTTAACTATGGCTACACCTTC. Encoded protein: CASSGGGGLLNYGYTF.